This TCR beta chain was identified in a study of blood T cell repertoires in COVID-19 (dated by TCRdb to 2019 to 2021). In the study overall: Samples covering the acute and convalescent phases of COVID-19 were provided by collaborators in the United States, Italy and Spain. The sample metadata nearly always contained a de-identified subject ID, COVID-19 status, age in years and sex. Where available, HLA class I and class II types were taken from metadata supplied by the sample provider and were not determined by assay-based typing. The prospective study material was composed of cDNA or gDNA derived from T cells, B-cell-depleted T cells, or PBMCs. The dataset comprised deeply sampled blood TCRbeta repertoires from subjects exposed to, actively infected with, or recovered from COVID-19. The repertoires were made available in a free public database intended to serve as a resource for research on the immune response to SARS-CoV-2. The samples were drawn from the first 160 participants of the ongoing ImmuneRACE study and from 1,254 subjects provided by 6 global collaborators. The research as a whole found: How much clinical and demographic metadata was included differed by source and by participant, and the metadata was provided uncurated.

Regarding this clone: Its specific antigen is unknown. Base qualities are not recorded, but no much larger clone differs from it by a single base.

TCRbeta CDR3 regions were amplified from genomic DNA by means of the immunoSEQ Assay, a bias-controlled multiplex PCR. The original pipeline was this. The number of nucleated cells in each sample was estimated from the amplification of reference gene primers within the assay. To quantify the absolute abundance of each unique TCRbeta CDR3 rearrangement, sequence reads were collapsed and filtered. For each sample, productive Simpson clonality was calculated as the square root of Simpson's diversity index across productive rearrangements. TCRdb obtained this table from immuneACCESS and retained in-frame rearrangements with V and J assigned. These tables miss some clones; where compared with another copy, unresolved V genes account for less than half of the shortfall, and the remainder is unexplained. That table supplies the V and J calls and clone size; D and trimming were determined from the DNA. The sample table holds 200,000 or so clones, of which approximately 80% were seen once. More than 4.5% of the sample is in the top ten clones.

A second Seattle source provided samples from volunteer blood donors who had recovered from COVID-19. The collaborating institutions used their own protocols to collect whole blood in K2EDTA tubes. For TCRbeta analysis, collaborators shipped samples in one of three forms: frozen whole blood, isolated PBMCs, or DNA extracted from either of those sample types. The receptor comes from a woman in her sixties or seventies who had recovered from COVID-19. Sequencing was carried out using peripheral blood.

The CDR3 protein is CASSYHSTGNEKLFF. The DNA is as follows: TGTGCCAGCAGTTATCATTCGACGGGAAATGAAAAACTGTTTTTT. The receptor chain draws on TRBV6-2 or TRBV6-3 and TRBJ1-4, with the D gene too uncertain to name. Deletion took 3 bases off V and 5 bases off J, with a span of 13 bases between the germline ends. Taken from cysteine to phenylalanine, the CDR3 has 15 residues. CDR3 DNA only is kept here, 45 bases in frame from base 1. Reading the germline V gene gives CDR1 MNHEY and CDR2 SVGEGT.